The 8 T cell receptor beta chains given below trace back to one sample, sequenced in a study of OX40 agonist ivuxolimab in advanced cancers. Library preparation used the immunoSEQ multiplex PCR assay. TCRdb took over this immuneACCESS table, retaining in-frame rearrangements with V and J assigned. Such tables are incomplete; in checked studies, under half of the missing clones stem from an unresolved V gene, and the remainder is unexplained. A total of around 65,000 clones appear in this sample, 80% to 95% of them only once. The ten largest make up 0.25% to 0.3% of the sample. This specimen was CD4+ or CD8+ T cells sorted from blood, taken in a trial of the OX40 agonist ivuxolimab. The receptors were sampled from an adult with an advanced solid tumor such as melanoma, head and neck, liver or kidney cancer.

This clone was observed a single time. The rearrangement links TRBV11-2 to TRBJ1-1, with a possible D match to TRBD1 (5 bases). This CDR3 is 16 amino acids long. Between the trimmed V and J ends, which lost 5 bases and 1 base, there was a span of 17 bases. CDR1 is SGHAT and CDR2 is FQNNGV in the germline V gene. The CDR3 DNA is TGTGCCAGCAGCGCCGGGACTCACGGTGGGAACACTGAAGCTTTCTTT. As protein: CASSAGTHGGNTEAFF.

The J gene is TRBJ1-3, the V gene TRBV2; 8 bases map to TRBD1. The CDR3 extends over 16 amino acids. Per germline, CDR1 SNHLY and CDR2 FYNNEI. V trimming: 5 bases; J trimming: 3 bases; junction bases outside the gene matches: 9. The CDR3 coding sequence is TGTGCCAGCAGTACCGGGGCAGGGGGCGGTGGAAACACCATATATTTT. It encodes CASSTGAGGGGNTIYF.

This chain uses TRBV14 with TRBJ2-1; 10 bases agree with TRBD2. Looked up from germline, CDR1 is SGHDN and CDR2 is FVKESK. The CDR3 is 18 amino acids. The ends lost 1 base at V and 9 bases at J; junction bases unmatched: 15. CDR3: CASSQAPTSGRSQGEQFF. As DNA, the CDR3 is TGTGCCAGCAGCCAAGCCCCGACTAGCGGGCGTTCGCAGGGTGAGCAGTTCTTC.

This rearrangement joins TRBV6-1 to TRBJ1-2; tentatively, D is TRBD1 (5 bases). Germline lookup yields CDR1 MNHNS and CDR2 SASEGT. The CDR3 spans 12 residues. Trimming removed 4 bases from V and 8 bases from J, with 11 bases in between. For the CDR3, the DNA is TGTGCCAGCAGTGTCAGGGTAGGAGGCTACACCTTC. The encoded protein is CASSVRVGGYTF.

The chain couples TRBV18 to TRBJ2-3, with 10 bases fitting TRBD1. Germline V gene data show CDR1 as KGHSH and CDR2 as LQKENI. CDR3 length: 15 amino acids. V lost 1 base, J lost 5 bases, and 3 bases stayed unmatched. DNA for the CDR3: TGTGCCAGCTCACCACAGACAGGGGGCGGAGATACGCAGTATTTT. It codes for CASSPQTGGGDTQYF.

CDR3 nucleotides: TGTGCCAGCAGCTCACGAGCGGGAGAAAACGAGCAGTACTTC. Translating it yields CASSSRAGENEQYF. The V call is TRBV7-9, the J call TRBJ2-7; TRBD2 matches 8 bases. This CDR3 contains 14 residues. Losses at the gene ends were 4 bases for V and 5 bases for J; bases not matched to a gene: 7. CDR1 SEHNR and CDR2 FQNEAQ come from the germline V gene (reference sequence).

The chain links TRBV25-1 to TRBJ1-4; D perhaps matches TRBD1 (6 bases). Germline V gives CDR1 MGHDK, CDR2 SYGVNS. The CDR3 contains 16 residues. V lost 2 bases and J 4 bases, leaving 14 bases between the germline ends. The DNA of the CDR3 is TGTGCCAGCAGTGAAGGGGACAAGGCGCTTAATGAAAAACTGTTTTTT. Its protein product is CASSEGDKALNEKLFF.

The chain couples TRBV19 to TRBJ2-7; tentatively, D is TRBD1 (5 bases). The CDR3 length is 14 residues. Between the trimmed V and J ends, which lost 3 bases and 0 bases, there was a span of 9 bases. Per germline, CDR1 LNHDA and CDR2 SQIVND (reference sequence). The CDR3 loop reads CASSIVDSSYEQYF. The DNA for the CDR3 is TGTGCCAGTAGTATCGTCGACAGCTCCTACGAGCAGTACTTC.